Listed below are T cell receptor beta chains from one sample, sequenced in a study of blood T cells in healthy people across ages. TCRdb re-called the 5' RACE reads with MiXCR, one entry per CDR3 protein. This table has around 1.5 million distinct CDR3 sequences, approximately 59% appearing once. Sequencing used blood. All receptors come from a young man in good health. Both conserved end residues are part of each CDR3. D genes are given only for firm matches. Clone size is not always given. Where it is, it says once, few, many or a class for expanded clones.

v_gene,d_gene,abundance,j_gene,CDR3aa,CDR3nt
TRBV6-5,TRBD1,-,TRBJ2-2,CASSYGQANTGELFF,TGTGCCAGCAGTTACGGACAGGCGAACACCGGGGAGCTGTTTTTT
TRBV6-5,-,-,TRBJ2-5,CASQGRPRETQYF,TGTGCCAGCCAGGGACGCCCGAGGGAGACCCAGTACTTC
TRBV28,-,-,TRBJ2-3,CASSFGGPTGDTQYF,TGTGCCAGCAGTTTTGGGGGGCCCACCGGGGATACGCAGTATTTT
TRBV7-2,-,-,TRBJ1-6,CASSFTRSKYNSPLHF,TGTGCCAGCAGCTTCACTCGGTCAAAGTATAATTCACCCCTCCACTTT
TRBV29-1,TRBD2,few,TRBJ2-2,CSVESAGGNTGELFF,TGCAGCGTTGAATCAGCGGGGGGGAACACCGGGGAGCTGTTTTTT
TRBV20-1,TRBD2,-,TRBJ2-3,CSARPTAGGLDTQYF,TGCAGTGCTAGGCCTACGGCGGGAGGGTTAGATACGCAGTATTTT
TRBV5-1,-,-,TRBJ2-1,CASSHRDLVGNEQFF,TGCGCCAGTTCCCACCGGGACCTTGTAGGGAATGAGCAGTTCTTC
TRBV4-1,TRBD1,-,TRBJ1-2,CASSQVAGTGYGYTF,TGCGCCAGCAGCCAAGTAGCTGGGACAGGGTACGGCTACACCTTC
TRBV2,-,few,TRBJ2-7,CASSVSVLSGYEQYF,TGTGCCAGCAGTGTCAGCGTTCTCAGCGGCTACGAGCAGTACTTC
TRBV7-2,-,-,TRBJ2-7,CASSLSLWEQYF,TGTGCCAGCAGCTTGTCACTGTGGGAGCAGTACTTC
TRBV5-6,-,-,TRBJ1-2,CASSSLPPKGGNGGYTF,TGTGCCAGCAGCTCACTCCCGCCCAAAGGGGGGAACGGGGGCTACACCTTC
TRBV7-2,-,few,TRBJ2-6,CASSYDPSGANVLTF,TGTGCCAGCAGCTATGATCCCTCTGGGGCCAACGTCCTGACTTTC
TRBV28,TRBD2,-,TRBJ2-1,CASSLSSYQREMDYEQFF,TGTGCCAGCAGTTTATCATCCTACCAGCGGGAGATGGACTATGAGCAGTTCTTC
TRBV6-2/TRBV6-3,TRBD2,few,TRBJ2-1,CASSHGRYEQFF,TGTGCCAGCAGCCACGGGAGGTATGAGCAGTTCTTC
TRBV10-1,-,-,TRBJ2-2,CASRDRQTGELFF,TGCGCCAGCAGGGATCGACAAACCGGGGAGCTGTTTTTT
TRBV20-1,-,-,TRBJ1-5,CSAPRTDSNQPQHF,TGCAGTGCTCCGAGGACTGACAGCAATCAGCCCCAGCATTTT
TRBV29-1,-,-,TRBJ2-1,CSVARAVLYSEQFF,TGCAGCGTTGCCAGGGCAGTCCTCTACAGTGAGCAGTTCTTC
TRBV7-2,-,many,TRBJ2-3,CASSLAGLSTDTQYF,TGTGCCAGCAGTTTGGCGGGATTAAGCACAGATACGCAGTATTTT
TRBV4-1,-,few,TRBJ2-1,CASSQQVHREHNEQFF,TGCGCCAGCAGCCAACAAGTTCACCGGGAGCACAATGAGCAGTTCTTC
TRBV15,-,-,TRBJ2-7,CATSRDNSLEQYF,TGTGCCACCAGCAGAGATAACAGCCTCGAGCAGTACTTC
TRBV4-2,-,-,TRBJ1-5,CASSLRDDSNQPQHF,TGTGCCAGCAGTCTCAGGGACGATAGCAATCAGCCCCAGCATTTT
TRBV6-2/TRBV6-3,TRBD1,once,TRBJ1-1,CASTPGQGNSEAFF,TGTGCCAGCACCCCAGGACAGGGGAATTCTGAAGCTTTCTTT
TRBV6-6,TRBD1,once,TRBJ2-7,CASSGTDHEQYF,TGTGCCAGCAGTGGGACAGACCACGAGCAGTACTTC
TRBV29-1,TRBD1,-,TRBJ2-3,CSVGGSSEGATDTQYF,TGCAGCGTTGGAGGGAGCTCTGAGGGGGCAACAGATACGCAGTATTTT
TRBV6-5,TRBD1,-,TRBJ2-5,CASSPNRGERETQYF,TGTGCCAGCAGCCCCAACAGGGGAGAGCGAGAGACCCAGTACTTC
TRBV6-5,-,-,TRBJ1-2,CASSYGRGADGYTF,TGTGCCAGCAGTTATGGACGAGGAGCTGATGGCTACACCTTC
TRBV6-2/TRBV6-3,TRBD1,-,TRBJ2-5,CASSPTPDRVEYF,TGTGCCAGCAGTCCGACGCCGGACAGGGTTGAGTACTTC
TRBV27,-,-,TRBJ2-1,CASSLSSGLTYNEQFF,TGTGCCAGCAGTTTATCGAGCGGTTTAACCTACAATGAGCAGTTCTTC
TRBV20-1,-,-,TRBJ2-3,CSAFGSTAGYTDTQYF,TGCAGTGCTTTTGGGTCGACAGCGGGTTACACAGATACGCAGTATTTT
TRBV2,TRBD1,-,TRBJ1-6,CATGQGNSPLHF,TGTGCCACGGGACAGGGGAATTCACCCCTCCACTTT
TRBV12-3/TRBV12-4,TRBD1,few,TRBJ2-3,CASSLTGATDTQYF,TGTGCCAGCAGTTTGACAGGGGCTACAGATACGCAGTATTTT
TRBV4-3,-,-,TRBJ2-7,CASSTGRTDYNEQYF,TGCGCCAGCAGCACCGGAAGGACAGATTACAATGAGCAGTACTTC
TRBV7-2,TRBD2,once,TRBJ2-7,CASSLVLRGGYNEQYF,TGTGCCAGCAGCTTAGTTCTCCGGGGGGGGTACAATGAGCAGTACTTC
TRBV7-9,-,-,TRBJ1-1,CASTRDYGGAFF,TGTGCCAGCACAAGGGACTACGGCGGAGCTTTCTTT
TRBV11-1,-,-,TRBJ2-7,CASKGHKGEQYF,TGTGCCAGCAAGGGCCATAAGGGCGAGCAGTACTTC
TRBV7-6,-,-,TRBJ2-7,CASSLEGSSDEQYF,TGTGCCAGCAGCTTAGAAGGGAGCTCGGACGAGCAGTACTTC
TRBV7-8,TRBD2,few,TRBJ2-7,CASSLGSGGFHEQYF,TGTGCCAGCAGCTTAGGTAGCGGGGGGTTCCACGAGCAGTACTTC
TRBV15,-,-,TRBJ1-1,CATSRDPREAGTEAFF,TGTGCCACCAGCAGAGATCCAAGGGAGGCGGGCACTGAAGCTTTCTTT
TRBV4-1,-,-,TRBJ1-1,CASSQVGRKGTEAFF,TGCGCCAGCAGCCAAGTGGGGAGAAAGGGGACTGAAGCTTTCTTT
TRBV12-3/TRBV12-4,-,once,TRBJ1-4,CASSPLGVPHEKLFF,TGTGCCAGCAGTCCATTAGGGGTGCCCCATGAAAAACTGTTTTTT